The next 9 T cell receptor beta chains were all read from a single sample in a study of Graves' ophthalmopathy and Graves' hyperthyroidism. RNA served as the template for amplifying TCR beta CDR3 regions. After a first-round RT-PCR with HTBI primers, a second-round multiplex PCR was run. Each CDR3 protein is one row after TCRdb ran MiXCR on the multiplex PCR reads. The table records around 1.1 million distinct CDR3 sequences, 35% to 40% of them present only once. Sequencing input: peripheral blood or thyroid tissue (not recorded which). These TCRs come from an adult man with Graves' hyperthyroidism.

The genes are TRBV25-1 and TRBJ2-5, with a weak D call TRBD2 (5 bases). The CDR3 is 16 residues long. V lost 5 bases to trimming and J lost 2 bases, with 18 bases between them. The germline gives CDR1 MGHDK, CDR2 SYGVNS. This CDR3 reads CASSLAPIGSQETQYF. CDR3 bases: TGTGCCAGCAGTTTAGCGCCGATTGGCAGTCAAGAGACCCAGTACTTC.

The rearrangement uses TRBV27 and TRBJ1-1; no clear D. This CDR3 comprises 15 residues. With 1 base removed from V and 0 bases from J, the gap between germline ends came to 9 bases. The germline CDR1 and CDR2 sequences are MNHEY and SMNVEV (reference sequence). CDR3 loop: CASSLYGQVNTEAFF. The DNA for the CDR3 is TGTGCCAGCAGTTTATACGGGCAGGTGAACACTGAAGCTTTCTTT.

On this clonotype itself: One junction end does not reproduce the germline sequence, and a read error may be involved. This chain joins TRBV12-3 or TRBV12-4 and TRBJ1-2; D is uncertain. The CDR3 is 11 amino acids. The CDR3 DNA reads TGTGCCAGCGGTTTTAGCTATGGCTACACCTTC. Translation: CASGFSYGYTF.

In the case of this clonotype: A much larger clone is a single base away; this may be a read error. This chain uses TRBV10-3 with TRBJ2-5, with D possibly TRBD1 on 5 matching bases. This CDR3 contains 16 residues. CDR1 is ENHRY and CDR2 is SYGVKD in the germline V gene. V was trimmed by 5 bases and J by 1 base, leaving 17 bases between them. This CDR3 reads CAISTDIPLGQETQYF. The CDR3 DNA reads TGTGCCATCAGTACGGACATCCCCCTAGGCCAAGAGACCCAGTACTTC.

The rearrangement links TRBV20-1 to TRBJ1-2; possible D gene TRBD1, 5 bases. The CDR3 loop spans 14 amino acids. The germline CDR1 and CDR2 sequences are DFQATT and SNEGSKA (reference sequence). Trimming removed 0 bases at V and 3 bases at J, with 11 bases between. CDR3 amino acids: CSARDRQGHYGYTF. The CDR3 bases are TGCAGTGCTAGAGATCGGCAGGGACACTATGGCTACACCTTC.

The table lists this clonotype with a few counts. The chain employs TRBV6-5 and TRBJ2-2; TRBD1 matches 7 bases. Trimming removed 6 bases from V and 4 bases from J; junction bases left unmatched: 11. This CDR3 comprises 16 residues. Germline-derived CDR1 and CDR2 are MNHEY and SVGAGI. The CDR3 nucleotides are TGTGCCAGCAGATTCCGAACAGGGGTCGGCACCGGGGAGCTGTTTTTT. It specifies CASRFRTGVGTGELFF.

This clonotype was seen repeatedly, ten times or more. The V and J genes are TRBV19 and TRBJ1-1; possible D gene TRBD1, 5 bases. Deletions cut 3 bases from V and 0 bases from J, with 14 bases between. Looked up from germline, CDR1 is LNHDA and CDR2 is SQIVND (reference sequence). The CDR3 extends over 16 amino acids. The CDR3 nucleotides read TGTGCCAGTAGTATTCGAGGGGATCCGGTGAACACTGAAGCTTTCTTT. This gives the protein CASSIRGDPVNTEAFF.

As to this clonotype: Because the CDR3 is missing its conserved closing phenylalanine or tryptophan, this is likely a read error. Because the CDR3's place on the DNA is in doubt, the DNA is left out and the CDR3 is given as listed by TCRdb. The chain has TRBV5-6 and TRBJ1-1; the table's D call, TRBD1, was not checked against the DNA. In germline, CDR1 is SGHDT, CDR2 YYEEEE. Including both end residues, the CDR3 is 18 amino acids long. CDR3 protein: CASSLGLRQGAKNTEAFS.

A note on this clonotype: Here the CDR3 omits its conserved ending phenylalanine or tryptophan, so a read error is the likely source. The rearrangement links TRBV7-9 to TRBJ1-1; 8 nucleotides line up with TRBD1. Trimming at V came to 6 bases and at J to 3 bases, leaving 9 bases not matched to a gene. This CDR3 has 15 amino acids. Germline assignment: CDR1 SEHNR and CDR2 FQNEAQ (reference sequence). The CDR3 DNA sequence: TGTGCCAGCAGTCCGCGGACAGGGAGGTACACTGAAGCTTTCCTT. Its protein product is CASSPRTGRYTEAFL.